This T cell receptor beta chain was recovered during a study of technical replicates of blood from a few donors. Trimming took 4 bases from V and 11 from J, leaving 17 bases between them. The CDR3 loop spans 13 amino acids. Germline V gene sequence: CDR1 LNHDA, CDR2 SQIVND (reference sequence). Sequencing used immunoSEQ multiplex PCR; TCRdb keeps in-frame clones, though not all of them. Here the sample spans around 84,000 clones, 95% to 98% being singletons. This chain links TRBV19 with TRBJ1-1, with D unclear. The sequence was obtained from a human donor in good health. Material: T cells isolated from PBMCs. The CDR3 sequence: CASSRGGATAAFF. The DNA of the CDR3 is TGTGCCAGTAGTAGAGGTGGAGCTACCGCGGCTTTCTTT.